These T cell receptor beta chains were read from a single sample in a study of early T cells in non-severe SARS-CoV-2 infection. TCRdb used MiXCR to reprocess the 5' RACE reads, holding one entry per CDR3 protein. Of tens of thousands of distinct CDR3 sequences listed, about 12% are singletons. Sample: whole blood. Receptors originate from an adult who was a healthcare worker with PCR-confirmed SARS-CoV-2 infection or an uninfected control (not recorded which). The CDR3 runs from the conserved cysteine through the conserved F or W. D genes are given only for firm matches. For some rows the clone size is stated as once, few or many, or as a class when expanded; others skip it.

d_call cdr3_length j_call v_call clone_size cdr3_nt cdr3_aa
NA 14 TRBJ2-7 TRBV27 few TGTGCCAGCAGTTTTGGCGGGGATCCCTACGAGCAGTACTTC CASSFGGDPYEQYF
TRBD2 14 TRBJ2-1 TRBV9 NA TGTGCCAGCGTCGCAGCGGGAGGGCCGGATGAGCAGTTCTTC CASVAAGGPDEQFF
TRBD1 13 TRBJ2-1 TRBV29-1 many TGCAGCCCCGCGGACAGGGAGTTCAATGAGCAGTTCTTC CSPADREFNEQFF
NA 14 TRBJ2-2 TRBV7-2 many TGTGCCAGCAGCTGGGACCAAAACACCGGGGAGCTGTTTTTT CASSWDQNTGELFF
NA 14 TRBJ2-7 TRBV29-1 NA TGCAGCGTTGGCCTAGGGACAAACTCCTACGAGCAGTACTTC CSVGLGTNSYEQYF
TRBD2 12 TRBJ2-7 TRBV29-1 medium-sized TGCAGCGTTGACCTAGCGGAGAACGAGCAGTACTTC CSVDLAENEQYF
NA 13 TRBJ2-1 TRBV4-2 NA TGTGCCAGCAGCCAAGATCGGCTGACTGAGCAGTTCTTC CASSQDRLTEQFF
NA 15 TRBJ2-7 TRBV27 NA TGTGCCAGCAGTTTTATGGGCCAGGGGAGGAACGAGCAGTACTTC CASSFMGQGRNEQYF
NA 13 TRBJ2-6 TRBV30 many TGTGCCGGCGGCCTCTCTGGGGCCAACGTCCTGACTTTC CAGGLSGANVLTF
TRBD2 15 TRBJ2-7 TRBV7-8 few TGTGCCAGCAGCCGCGGACTAGCGGGAGGAAGCGAGCAGTACTTC CASSRGLAGGSEQYF
NA 14 TRBJ2-1 TRBV12-3/TRBV12-4 few TGTGCCAGCAGTTCCGGAAGCTCCTACAATGAGCAGTTCTTC CASSSGSSYNEQFF
NA 13 TRBJ1-2 TRBV10-3 many TGTGCCATCAGTGAAAGGACTGGCTATGGCTACACCTTC CAISERTGYGYTF
TRBD2 18 TRBJ2-2 TRBV7-3 many TGTGCCAGCAGCTTGGGGCGTAGCGGGAGTTGGAACACCGGGGAGCTGTTTTTT CASSLGRSGSWNTGELFF
NA 14 TRBJ2-3 TRBV14 NA TGTGCCAGCAGCCAACAACTAGGCGCAGATACGCAGTATTTT CASSQQLGADTQYF
TRBD2 15 TRBJ2-7 TRBV12-3/TRBV12-4 many TGTGCCAGCAGTCACGGACTAGCGGGGGGATACGAGCAGTACTTC CASSHGLAGGYEQYF
NA 15 TRBJ1-3 TRBV9 NA TGTGCCAGCAGCTTTTCTTCAGAGGCTGGAAACACCATATATTTT CASSFSSEAGNTIYF
NA 14 TRBJ1-2 TRBV2 few TGTGCCAGCAGTGAAGTGGTGAGGGGCTATGGCTACACCTTC CASSEVVRGYGYTF
NA 17 TRBJ2-7 TRBV18 many TGTGCCAGCTCACCGGGAGGCAGTCACGGTGGGCGGGCGAGCCCCTACTTC CASSPGGSHGGRASPYF
NA 11 TRBJ2-5 TRBV10-3 many TGTGCCATCAGCCAACAAGAGACCCAGTACTTC CAISQQETQYF
NA 12 TRBJ2-1 TRBV6-6 NA TGTGCCAGCAGTTACTCGGGTAATGAGCAGTTCTTC CASSYSGNEQFF
NA 16 TRBJ1-5 TRBV12-3/TRBV12-4 NA TGTGCCAGCAGTCCCTCCATGAGTAGCAGCAATCAGCCCCAGCATTTT CASSPSMSSSNQPQHF
TRBD2 15 TRBJ2-7 TRBV20-1 few TGCAGTGCCGGAATAGGGACTAGCGGGACCTACGAGCAGTACTTC CSAGIGTSGTYEQYF
TRBD1 13 TRBJ2-7 TRBV27 few TGTGCCAGCATAGGACAGGGCAGCTACGAGCAGTACTTC CASIGQGSYEQYF
TRBD2 15 TRBJ2-7 TRBV19 few TGTGCCAGTAGTGAAACTAGCGGGCTGGCCGGCGAGCAGTACTTC CASSETSGLAGEQYF
NA 17 TRBJ1-3 TRBV6-6 NA TGTGCCAGCAGGCCGGCGAGGAGAGGGATCTCTGGAAACACCATATATTTT CASRPARRGISGNTIYF
TRBD2 15 TRBJ2-3 TRBV5-1 few TGCGCCAGCAGCGGGTCGGGAGGACCCACAGATACGCAGTATTTT CASSGSGGPTDTQYF
NA 15 TRBJ2-7 TRBV5-4 NA TGTGCCAGCAGTACCGCGACAGCCAGCTCCTACGAGCAGTACTTC CASSTATASSYEQYF
TRBD2 16 TRBJ2-3 TRBV7-9 NA TGTGCCAGCAGCCCGGGGCTAGCGGGAGGGACAGATACGCAGTATTTT CASSPGLAGGTDTQYF
TRBD2 16 TRBJ2-3 TRBV28 NA TGTGCCAGCAGTTTCCCACTAGCGGGAGAGGTAGATACGCAGTATTTT CASSFPLAGEVDTQYF
NA 13 TRBJ2-3 TRBV5-1 many TGCGCCAGCAGCCCGACTATGACAGATACGCAGTATTTT CASSPTMTDTQYF
NA 13 TRBJ2-3 TRBV28 few TGTGCCAGCAGTCAAACAGCAGGAGATACGCAGTATTTT CASSQTAGDTQYF
NA 13 TRBJ2-7 TRBV12-3/TRBV12-4 NA TGTGCCAGCAGCCTAGGTAACTCCTACGAGCAGTACTTC CASSLGNSYEQYF
NA 13 TRBJ2-3 TRBV5-1 NA TGCGCCAGCAGCTTGCCCCCCCGAGATACGCAGTATTTT CASSLPPRDTQYF
NA 13 TRBJ1-5 TRBV29-1 many TGCAGCGTTGCGGACAGCGTCAATCAGCCCCAGCATTTT CSVADSVNQPQHF
NA 15 TRBJ2-2 TRBV19 few TGTGCCAGTAAGGCTAGCCAAGCGAACACCGGGGAGCTGTTTTTT CASKASQANTGELFF
TRBD2 15 TRBJ2-5 TRBV7-7 few TGTGCCGGCAGCCCTGGGACTAGCGGAGGAGAGACCCAGTACTTC CAGSPGTSGGETQYF
NA 12 TRBJ2-7 TRBV28 many TGTGCCAGCAGTTCGAATTACTACGAGCAGTACTTC CASSSNYYEQYF
TRBD2 16 TRBJ2-1 TRBV7-2 NA TGTGCCAGCAGTCTCAAAGGAGGGCGGGAGTCGAATGAGCAGTTCTTC CASSLKGGRESNEQFF
TRBD2 18 TRBJ2-7 TRBV6-6 NA TGTGCCAGCAGTCCCGGATATCGTCTAGCGGGAGGTCTCGGAGAGCAGTACTTC CASSPGYRLAGGLGEQYF
TRBD2 17 TRBJ2-3 TRBV7-6 NA TGTGCCAGCAGCTTAGGTCCTAGCGGGAGCGGGACAGATACGCAGTATTTT CASSLGPSGSGTDTQYF
NA 13 TRBJ1-1 TRBV15 few TGTGCCACCAGCAGAGATCTTAAGGGTGAAGCTTTCTTT CATSRDLKGEAFF
TRBD2 16 TRBJ2-3 TRBV20-1 NA TGCAGTGCTAGAGAGAAGCGGGAGATTTTACAAGATACGCAGTATTTT CSAREKREILQDTQYF
TRBD2 19 TRBJ2-1 TRBV6-6 few TGTGCCAGCAGCCCCTGGTTAACTAGCGGGAGGGCCCCTAGCAATGAGCAGTTCTTC CASSPWLTSGRAPSNEQFF
NA 16 TRBJ2-7 TRBV5-1 few TGCGCCAGCAGCTTGGATGGGGGAACTAGTGCCTACGAGCAGTACTTC CASSLDGGTSAYEQYF
TRBD2 15 TRBJ2-1 TRBV7-8 NA TGTGCCAGCAGCAAGGGACTAGCGGACTACAATGAGCAGTTCTTC CASSKGLADYNEQFF
TRBD1 16 TRBJ1-5 TRBV24-1 NA TGTGCCACCAGTGACTCGGACAGGGGAGACAATCAGCCCCAGCATTTT CATSDSDRGDNQPQHF
TRBD2 17 TRBJ2-1 TRBV7-3 NA TGTGCCAGCAGCTTAAAGGGTGGCGCTAGCGGGAGAAATGAGCAGTTCTTC CASSLKGGASGRNEQFF
NA 14 TRBJ2-3 TRBV28 many TGTGCCAGCAGTCGAGGGTCCAGGGGAGATACGCAGTATTTT CASSRGSRGDTQYF
TRBD1 15 TRBJ1-1 TRBV6-6 many TGTGCCAGCAGTCCCAGACAGGGGATGAACACTGAAGCTTTCTTT CASSPRQGMNTEAFF
NA 15 TRBJ1-1 TRBV5-1 many TGCGCCAGCAGCCCCGGGTCGGGGTGGAAGACTGAAGCTTTCTTT CASSPGSGWKTEAFF
NA 12 TRBJ1-2 TRBV5-1 few TGCGCCAGCAGCTTTTTCAACTATGGCTACACCTTC CASSFFNYGYTF
NA 11 TRBJ2-1 TRBV28 NA TGTGCCAGCAGTTTAAGTTATGAGCAGTTCTTC CASSLSYEQFF
NA 14 TRBJ1-2 TRBV10-2 few TGCGCCAGCAGTCCGGGACCGAGTAACTATGGCTACACCTTC CASSPGPSNYGYTF
TRBD2 17 TRBJ2-2 TRBV19 NA TGTGCCAGTAGTTTTAGCGGGAGGGCCGGCGGCACCGGGGAGCTGTTTTTT CASSFSGRAGGTGELFF
TRBD2 16 TRBJ2-5 TRBV10-2 few TGCGCCAGCAGTGAAAGTAGCGGGAGATTTGGGGAGACCCAGTACTTC CASSESSGRFGETQYF